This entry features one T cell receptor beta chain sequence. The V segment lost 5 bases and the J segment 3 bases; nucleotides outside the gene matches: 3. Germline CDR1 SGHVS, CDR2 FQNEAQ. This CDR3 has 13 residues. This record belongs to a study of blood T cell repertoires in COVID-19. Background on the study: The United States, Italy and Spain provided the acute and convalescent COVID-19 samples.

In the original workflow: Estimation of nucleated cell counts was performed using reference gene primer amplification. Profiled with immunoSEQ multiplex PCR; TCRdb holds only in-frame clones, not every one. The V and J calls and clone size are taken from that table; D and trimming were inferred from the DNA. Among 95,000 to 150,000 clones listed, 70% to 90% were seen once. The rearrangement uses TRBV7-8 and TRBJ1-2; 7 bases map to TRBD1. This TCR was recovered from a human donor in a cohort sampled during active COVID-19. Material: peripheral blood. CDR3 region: CASSLGQYYGYTF. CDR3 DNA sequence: TGTGCCAGCAGCCTGGGACAGTACTATGGCTACACCTTC.